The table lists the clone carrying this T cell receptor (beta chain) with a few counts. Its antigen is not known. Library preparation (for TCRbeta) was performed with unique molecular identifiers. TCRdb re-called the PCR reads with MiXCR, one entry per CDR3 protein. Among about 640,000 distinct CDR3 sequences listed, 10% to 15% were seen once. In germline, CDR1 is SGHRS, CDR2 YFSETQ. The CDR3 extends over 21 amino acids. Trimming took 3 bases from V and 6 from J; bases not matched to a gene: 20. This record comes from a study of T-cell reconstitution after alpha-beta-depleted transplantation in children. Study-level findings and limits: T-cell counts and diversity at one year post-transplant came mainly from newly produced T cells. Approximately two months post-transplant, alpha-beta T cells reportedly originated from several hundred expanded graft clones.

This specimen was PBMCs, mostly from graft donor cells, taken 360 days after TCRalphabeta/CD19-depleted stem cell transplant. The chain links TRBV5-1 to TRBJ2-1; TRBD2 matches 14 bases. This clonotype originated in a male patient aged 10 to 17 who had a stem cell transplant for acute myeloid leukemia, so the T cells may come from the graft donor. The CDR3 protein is CASSCFPGTSGSSRSCNEQFF. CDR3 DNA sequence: TGCGCCAGCAGCTGTTTCCCCGGGACTAGCGGGAGTTCTCGGTCTTGCAATGAGCAGTTCTTC.